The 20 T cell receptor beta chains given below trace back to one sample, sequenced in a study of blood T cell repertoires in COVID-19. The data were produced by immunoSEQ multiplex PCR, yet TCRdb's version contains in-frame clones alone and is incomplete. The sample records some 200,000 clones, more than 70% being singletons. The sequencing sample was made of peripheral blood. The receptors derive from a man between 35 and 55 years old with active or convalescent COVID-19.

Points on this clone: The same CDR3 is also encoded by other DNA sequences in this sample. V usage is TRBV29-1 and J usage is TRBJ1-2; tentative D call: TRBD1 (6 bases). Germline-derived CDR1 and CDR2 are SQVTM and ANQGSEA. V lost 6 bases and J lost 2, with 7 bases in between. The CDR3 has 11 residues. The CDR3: CSVGQNYGYTF. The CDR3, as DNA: TGCAGCGTCGGACAGAACTATGGCTACACCTTC.

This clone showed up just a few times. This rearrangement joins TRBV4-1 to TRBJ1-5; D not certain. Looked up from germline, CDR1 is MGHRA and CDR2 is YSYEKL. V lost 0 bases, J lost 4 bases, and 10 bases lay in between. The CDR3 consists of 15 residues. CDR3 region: CASSQDFSLNQPQHF. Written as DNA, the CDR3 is TGCGCCAGCAGCCAAGATTTTAGCCTGAATCAGCCCCAGCATTTT.

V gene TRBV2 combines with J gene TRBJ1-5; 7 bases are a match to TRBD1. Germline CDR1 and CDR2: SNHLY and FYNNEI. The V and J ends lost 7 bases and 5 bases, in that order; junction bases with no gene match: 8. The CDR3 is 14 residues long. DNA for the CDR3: TGTGCCAGCAAAAATGGGACAGCGCATCAGCCCCAGCATTTT. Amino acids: CASKNGTAHQPQHF.

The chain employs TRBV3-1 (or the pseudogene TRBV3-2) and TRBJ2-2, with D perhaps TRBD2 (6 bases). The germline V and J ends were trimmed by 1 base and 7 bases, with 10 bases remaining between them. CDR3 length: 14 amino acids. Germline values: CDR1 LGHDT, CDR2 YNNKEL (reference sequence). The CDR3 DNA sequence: TGTGCCAGCAGCCAAGGCGGGATAATCGGGGAGCTGTTTTTT. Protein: CASSQGGIIGELFF.

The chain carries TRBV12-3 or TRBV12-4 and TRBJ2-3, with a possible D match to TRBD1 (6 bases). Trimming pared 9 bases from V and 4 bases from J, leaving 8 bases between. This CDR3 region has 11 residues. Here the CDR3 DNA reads TGTGCCAGTACAGGGCCAGATACGCAGTATTTT. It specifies CASTGPDTQYF.

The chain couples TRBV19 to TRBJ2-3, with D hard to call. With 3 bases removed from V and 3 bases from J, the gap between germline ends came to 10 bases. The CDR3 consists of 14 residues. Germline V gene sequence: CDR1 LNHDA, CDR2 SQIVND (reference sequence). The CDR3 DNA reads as TGTGCCAGTAGTATTGCACCACAAACAGATACGCAGTATTTT. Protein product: CASSIAPQTDTQYF.

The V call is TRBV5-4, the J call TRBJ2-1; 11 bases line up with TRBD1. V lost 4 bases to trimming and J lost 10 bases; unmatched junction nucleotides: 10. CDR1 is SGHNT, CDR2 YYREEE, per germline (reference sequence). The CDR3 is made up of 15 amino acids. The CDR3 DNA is TGTGCCAGCAGCGAAGGGACAGGGGGTAAGAGAGAGCAGTTCTTC. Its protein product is CASSEGTGGKREQFF. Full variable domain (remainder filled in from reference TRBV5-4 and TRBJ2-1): ETGVTQSPTHLIKTRGQQVTLRCSSQSGHNTVSWYQQALGQGPQFIFQYYREEENGRGNFPPRFSGLQFPNYSSELNVNALELDDSALYLCASSEGTGGKREQFFGPGTRLTVL.

CDR3 sequence reads: CASSISGGTDTQYF. In DNA, the CDR3 is TGTGCCAGCAGCATTAGCGGGGGCACAGATACGCAGTATTTT. The chain has TRBV9 and TRBJ2-3; 8 nucleotides agree with TRBD2. The length of the CDR3 is 14 residues. The junction had 2 bases not matched to a gene; V was cut back by 4 bases and J by 1 base. The V gene's germline CDR1 is SGDLS and CDR2 YYNGEE.

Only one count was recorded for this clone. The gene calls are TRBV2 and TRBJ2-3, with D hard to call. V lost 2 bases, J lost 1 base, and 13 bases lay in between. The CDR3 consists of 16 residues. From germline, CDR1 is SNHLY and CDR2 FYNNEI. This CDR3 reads CASSETFSKGTDTQYF. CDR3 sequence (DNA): TGTGCCAGCAGTGAAACCTTCTCTAAAGGCACAGATACGCAGTATTTT.

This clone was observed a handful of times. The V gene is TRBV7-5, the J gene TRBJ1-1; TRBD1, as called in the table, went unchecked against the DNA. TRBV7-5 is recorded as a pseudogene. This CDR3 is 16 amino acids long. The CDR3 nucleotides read TGTGTCAGAAGCCCAAAAGGGCAGGGGGCGAGGACTGAAGCTTTCTTT. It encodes CVRSPKGQGARTEAFF.

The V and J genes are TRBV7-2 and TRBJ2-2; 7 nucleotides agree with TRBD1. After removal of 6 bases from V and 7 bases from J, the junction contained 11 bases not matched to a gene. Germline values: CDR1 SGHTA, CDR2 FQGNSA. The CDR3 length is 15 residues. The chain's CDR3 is CASRGLGQLNGELFF. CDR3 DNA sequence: TGTGCCAGCAGGGGGCTGGGACAGTTAAACGGGGAGCTGTTTTTT.

CDR3 residues: CASSPWGQGNTGELFF. In DNA, the CDR3 is TGTGCCAGCAGCCCCTGGGGGCAGGGTAATACCGGGGAGCTGTTTTTT. V is TRBV11-3 and J is TRBJ2-2; D may be TRBD1 (6 bases). The CDR3 consists of 16 residues. In germline, CDR1 is SGHNT, CDR2 YENEEA. Trimming pared 5 bases from V and 5 bases from J, leaving 18 bases between.

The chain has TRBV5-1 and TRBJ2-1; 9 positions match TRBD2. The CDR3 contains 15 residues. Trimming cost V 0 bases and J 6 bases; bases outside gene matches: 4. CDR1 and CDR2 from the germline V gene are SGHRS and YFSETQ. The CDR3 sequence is CASSLAGGGANEQFF. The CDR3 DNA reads TGCGCCAGCAGCTTGGCAGGCGGGGGGGCCAATGAGCAGTTCTTC.

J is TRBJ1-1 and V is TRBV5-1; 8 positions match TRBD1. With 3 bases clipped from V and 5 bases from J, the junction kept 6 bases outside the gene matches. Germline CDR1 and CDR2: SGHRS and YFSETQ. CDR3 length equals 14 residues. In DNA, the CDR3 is TGCGCCAGCAGCTCACAGGGGGTTGTGACTGAAGCTTTCTTT. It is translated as CASSSQGVVTEAFF.

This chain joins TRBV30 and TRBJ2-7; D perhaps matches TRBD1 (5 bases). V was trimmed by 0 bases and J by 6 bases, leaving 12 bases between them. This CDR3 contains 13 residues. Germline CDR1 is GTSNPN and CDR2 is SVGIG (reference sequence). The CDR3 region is CAWSVRRGTEQYF. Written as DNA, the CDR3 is TGTGCCTGGAGTGTAAGAAGGGGAACCGAGCAGTACTTC.

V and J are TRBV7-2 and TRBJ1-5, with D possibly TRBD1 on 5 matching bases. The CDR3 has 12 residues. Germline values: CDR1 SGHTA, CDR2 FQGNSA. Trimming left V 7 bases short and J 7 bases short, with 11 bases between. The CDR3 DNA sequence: TGTGCCAGCACCACTCCAGGGCAGCCCCAGCATTTT. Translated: CASTTPGQPQHF.

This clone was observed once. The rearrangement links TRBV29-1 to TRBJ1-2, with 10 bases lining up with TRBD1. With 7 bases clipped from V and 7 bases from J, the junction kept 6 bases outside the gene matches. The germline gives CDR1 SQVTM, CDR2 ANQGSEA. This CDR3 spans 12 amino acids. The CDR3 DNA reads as TGCAGCGCTGGACAGGGGGACTCTGGCTACACCTTC. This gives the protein CSAGQGDSGYTF.

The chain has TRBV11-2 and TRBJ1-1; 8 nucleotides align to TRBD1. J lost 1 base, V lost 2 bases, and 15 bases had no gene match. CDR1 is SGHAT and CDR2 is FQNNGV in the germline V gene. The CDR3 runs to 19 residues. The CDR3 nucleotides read TGTGCCAGCAGCTTATTTTCGGGGGCCAGGGGGCAGGCGAACACTGAAGCTTTCTTT. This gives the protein CASSLFSGARGQANTEAFF.

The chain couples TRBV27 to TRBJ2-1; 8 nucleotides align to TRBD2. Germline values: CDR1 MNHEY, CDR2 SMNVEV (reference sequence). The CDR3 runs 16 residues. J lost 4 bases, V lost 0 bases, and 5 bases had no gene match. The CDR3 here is CASSLSTGGPYNEQFF. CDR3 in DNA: TGTGCCAGCAGTTTATCGACGGGGGGGCCTTACAATGAGCAGTTCTTC.

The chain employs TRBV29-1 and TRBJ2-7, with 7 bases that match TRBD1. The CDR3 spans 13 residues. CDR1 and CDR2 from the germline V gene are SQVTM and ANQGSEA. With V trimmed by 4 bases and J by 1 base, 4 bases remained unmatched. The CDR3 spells CSVASGQSYEQYF. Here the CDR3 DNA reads TGCAGCGTTGCATCGGGACAGTCCTACGAGCAGTACTTC.